This paragraph reports one T cell receptor beta chain. Per the study methods: Cell counts per sample came from amplifying reference gene primers. Clones were sequenced by immunoSEQ multiplex PCR, and TCRdb holds only the in-frame ones, with some missing. The V and J calls and clone size come from that table; D and trimming were worked out from the DNA. The sample carries fewer than 250,000 clones, 88% recorded once. The sample belongs to a study of blood T cell repertoires in COVID-19. About the study: Samples of COVID-19 (acute and convalescent) were obtained from the United States, Italy and Spain. PBMCs, B-cell-depleted T cells, or T cells provided the cDNA or gDNA that made up the material.

The receptor's source is a human donor in a cohort sampled during active COVID-19. Input material: peripheral blood.

CDR3 DNA: TGTGCCAGTAGTAGCCTTCCCACAGGAATCGAGCAGTACTTC. Its protein product is CASSSLPTGIEQYF. The chain has TRBV19 and TRBJ2-7; TRBD1 might be the D (5 bases). This CDR3 is 14 amino acids long. Germline V gene lookup returns CDR1 LNHDA and CDR2 SQIVND (reference sequence). V lost 4 bases and J lost 6, with 16 bases in between.